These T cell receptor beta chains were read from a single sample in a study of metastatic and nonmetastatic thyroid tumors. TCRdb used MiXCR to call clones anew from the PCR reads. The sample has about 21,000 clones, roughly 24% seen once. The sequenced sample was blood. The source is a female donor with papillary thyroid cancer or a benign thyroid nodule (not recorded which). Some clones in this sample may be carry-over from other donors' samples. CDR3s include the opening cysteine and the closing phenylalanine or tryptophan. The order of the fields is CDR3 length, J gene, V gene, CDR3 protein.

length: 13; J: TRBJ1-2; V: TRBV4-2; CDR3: CASSRTPNYGYTF
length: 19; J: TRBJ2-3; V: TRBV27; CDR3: CASSKGRGVTREGTDTQYF
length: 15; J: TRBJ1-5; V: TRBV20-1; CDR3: CSARGGSDSNQPQHF
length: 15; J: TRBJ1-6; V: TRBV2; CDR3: CASREQGSYNSPLHF
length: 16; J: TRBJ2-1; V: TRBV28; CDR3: CASSLRQVGRVNEQFF
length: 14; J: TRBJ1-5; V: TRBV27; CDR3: CASSDGDSNQPQHF
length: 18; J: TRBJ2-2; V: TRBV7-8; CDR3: CASSFPPPRQWNTGELFF
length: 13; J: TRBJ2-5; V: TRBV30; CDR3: CAWSVGGVETQYF
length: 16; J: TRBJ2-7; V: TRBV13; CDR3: CASSLEGQYKPYEQYF
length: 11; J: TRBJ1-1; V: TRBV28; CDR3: CASSTNTEAFF
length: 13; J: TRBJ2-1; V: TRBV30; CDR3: CAWSSAIYNEQFF
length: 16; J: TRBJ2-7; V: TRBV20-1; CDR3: CSAPSRHTIGLGEQYF
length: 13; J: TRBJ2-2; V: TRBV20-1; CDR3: CSAVRTGVGELFF
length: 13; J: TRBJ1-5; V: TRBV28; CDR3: CASSLTDRQPQHF
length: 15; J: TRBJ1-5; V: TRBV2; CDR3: CASSAGQGSNQPQHF
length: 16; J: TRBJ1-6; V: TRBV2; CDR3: CASSWTRTGPGSPVHF
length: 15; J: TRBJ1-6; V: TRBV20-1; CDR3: CSARYTLGSNSPLHF
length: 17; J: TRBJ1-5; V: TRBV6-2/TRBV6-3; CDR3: CASSYGGRVRSNQPQHF
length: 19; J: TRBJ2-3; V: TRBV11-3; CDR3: CASSLGDGLLESSTDTQYF
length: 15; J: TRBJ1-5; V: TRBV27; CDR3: CASRSMGTANQPQHF
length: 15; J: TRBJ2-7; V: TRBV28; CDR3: CASSPGTSGTYEQYF
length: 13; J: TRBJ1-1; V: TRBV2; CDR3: CASSVTGWTEAFF
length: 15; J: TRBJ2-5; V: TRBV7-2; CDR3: CASSLSGTAQETQYF
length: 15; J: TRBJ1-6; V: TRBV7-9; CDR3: CASSFEQGIGTPLHF
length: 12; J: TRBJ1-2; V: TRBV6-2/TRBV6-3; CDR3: CASSSTGDGYTF
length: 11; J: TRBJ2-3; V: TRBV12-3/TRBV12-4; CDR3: CASSRTDTQYF
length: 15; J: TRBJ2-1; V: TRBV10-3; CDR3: CANTGLAGVGNEQFF
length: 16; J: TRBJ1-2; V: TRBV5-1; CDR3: CASSLDPRGQNYGYTF
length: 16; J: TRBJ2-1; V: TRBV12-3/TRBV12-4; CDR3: CASSPTTPSSYNEQFF
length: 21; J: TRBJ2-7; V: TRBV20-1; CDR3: CSARLAGGPHVTMRSTYEQYF
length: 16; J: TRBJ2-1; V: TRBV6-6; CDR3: CASSYLRTARENEQFF
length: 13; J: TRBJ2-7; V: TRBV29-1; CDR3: CSVEPLAGYEQYF
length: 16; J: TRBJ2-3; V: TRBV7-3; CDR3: CASSLNSGGSTDTQYF
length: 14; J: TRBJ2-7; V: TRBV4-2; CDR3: CASSHQREGREQYF
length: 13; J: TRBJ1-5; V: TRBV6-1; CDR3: CASSARGGQPQHF
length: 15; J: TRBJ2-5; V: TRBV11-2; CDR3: CASSTSGNIQETQYF
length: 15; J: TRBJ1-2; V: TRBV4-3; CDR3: CASSQGQGAEYGYTF
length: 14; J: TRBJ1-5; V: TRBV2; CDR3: CASRDAGAAQPQHF
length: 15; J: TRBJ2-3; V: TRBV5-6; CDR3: CTSSYRRLGTYTQYF
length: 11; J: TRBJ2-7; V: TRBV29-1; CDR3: CSVEKGLEQYF
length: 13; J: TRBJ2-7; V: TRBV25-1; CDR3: CASSGDRTYEQYF
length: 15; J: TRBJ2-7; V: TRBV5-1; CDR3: CASATGTGGYSEQYF
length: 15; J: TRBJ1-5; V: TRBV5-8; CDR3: CASSLARGSNQPQHF
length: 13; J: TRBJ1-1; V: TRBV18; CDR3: CASSVNHDTEAFF
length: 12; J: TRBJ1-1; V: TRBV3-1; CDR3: CASSQREGRAFF
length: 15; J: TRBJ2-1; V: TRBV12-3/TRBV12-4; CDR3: CASSRLAGGNNEQFF
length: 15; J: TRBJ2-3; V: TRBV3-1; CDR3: CASSQGQGTTDTQYF
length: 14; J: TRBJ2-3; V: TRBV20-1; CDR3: CSARTSGSTDTQYF
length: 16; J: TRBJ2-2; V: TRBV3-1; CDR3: CASTLSTVTNTGELFF
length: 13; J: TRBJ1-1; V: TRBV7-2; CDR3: CASSARGGAEAFF
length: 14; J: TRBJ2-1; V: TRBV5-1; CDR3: CASSFLGFADEQFF
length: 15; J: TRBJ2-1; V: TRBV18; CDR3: CASSPKKLAYNEQFF
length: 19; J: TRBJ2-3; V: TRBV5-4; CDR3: CASSWQGGRLAGVTDTQYF
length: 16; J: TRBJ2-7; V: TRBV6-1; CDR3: CASSEARGTGGYEQYF
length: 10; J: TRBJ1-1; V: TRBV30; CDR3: CAWSRTEAFF
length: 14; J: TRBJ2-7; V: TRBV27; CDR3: CASSWASGPYEQYF
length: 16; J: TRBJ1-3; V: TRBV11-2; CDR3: CASTTGTGASGNTIYF
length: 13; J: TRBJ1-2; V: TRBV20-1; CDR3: CSALGLGTYGYTF
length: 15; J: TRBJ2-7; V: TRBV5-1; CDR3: CASSLAGQGVDEQYF
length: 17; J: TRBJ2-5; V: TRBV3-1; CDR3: CASSQGVNRGTGETQYF